This TCR beta chain was sequenced for a study of blood T cell repertoires in COVID-19. As for the study in general: T cells, B-cell-depleted T cells, or PBMCs provided the cDNA or gDNA that served as material.

TCRdb's copy holds only in-frame clones and misses some; the assay was immunoSEQ multiplex PCR. Among around 100,000 clones, 65% to 75% were seen once, and the ten largest hold roughly 6%. This receptor was obtained from a man older than 75 with acute or convalescent COVID-19. The sample was peripheral blood.

CDR3 in amino acids: CASSRDRGREQYF. CDR3 coding DNA: TGTGCCAGCAGCCGTGACAGGGGGCGCGAGCAGTACTTC. V gene TRBV5-6 combines with J gene TRBJ2-7, with TRBD1 matching over 10 bases. The CDR3 is 13 residues long. The germline V gene has CDR1 SGHDT and CDR2 YYEEEE. V dropped 4 bases and J dropped 6; count of bases not matched to a gene: 4.